This record covers a single T cell receptor (beta chain). The sample belongs to a study of long-term antiretroviral therapy in people with HIV. Researchers report immunoSEQ v3.0 was run at survey level. The table came from immunoSEQ multiplex PCR; TCRdb's copy has only in-frame clones and leaves some out. The repertoire holds about 28,000 clones, with over 75% as singletons. Germline V gene sequence: CDR1 WSHSY, CDR2 SAAADI. Between the trimmed V and J ends, which lost 1 base and 1 base, there was a span of 4 bases. This CDR3 has 13 residues. The chain couples TRBV10-2 to TRBJ1-1; D gene ambiguous. This TCR was sampled from a man aged 50 to 60 with HIV. Sequencing was performed on unsorted PBMCs, taken 2 years after starting antiretroviral therapy. The CDR3 nucleotides are TGCGCCAGCAGTGAGTACGAGAACACTGAAGCTTTCTTT. It yields the protein CASSEYENTEAFF.